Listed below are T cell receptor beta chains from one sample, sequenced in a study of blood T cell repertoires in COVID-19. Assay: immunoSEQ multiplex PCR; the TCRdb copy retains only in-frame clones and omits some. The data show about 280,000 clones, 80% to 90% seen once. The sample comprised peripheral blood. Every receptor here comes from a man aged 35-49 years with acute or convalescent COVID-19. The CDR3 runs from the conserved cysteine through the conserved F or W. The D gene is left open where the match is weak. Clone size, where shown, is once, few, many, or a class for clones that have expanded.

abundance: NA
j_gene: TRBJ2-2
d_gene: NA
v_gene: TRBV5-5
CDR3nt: TGTGCCACCGCGCTCTGGACATCCAACACCGGGGAGCTGTTTTTT
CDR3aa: CATALWTSNTGELFF

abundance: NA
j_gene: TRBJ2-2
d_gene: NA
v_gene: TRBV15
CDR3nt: TGTGCCACCAGCAGAGGCCGGGTTACGAACACCGGGGAGCTGTTTTTT
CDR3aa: CATSRGRVTNTGELFF

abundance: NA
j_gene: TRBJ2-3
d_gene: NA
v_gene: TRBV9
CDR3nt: TGTGCCAGCAGCGTAGCCCGGGGAGATACGCAGTATTTT
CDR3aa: CASSVARGDTQYF

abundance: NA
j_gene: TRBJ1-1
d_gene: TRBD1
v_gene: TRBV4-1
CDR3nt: TGCGCCAGCAGCCACCCCGGGACAGGAGGGGCCAGGACGGCTGAAGCTTTCTTT
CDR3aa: CASSHPGTGGARTAEAFF

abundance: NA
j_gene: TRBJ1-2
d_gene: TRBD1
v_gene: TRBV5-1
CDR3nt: TGCGCCAGCAGCCCGGGGACAGTCTATGGCTACACCTTC
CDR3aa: CASSPGTVYGYTF

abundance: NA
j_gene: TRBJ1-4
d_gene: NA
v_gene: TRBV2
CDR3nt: TGTGCCAGCACCAAGTCGGGAGGTACTAATGAAAAACTGTTTTTT
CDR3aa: CASTKSGGTNEKLFF

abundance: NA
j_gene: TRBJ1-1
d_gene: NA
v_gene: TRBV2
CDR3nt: TGTGCCAGCAGTGGGAGGGTTGTGAACACTGAAGCTTTCTTT
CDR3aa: CASSGRVVNTEAFF

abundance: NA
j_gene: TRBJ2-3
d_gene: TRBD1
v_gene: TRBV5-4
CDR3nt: TGTGCCAGCAGCTACAGGGGCCGCACAGATACGCAGTATTTT
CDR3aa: CASSYRGRTDTQYF

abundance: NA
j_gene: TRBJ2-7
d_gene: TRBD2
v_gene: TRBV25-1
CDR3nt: TGTGCCAGCAGTGTAGCCGGGACTAGCGGGGTCTACGAGCAGTACTTC
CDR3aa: CASSVAGTSGVYEQYF

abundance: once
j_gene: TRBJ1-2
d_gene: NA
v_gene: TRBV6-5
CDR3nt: TGTGCCAGCAGTTACGATGTGGGTTCCGGGTATGGCTACACCTTC
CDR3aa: CASSYDVGSGYGYTF

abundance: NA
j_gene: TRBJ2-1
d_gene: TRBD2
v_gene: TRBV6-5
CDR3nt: TGTGCCAGCAGTTTCGGGGGGTCCTCCTACAATGAGCAGTTCTTC
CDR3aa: CASSFGGSSYNEQFF

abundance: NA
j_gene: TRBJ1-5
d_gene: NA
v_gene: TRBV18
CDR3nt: TGTGCCAGCTCACCACGCGCAGGGGAGCCCCAGCATTTT
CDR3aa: CASSPRAGEPQHF

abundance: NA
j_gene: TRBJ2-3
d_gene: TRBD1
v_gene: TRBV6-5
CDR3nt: TGTGCCAGCAGGGACAGGCTAACAGATACGCAGTATTTT
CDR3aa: CASRDRLTDTQYF

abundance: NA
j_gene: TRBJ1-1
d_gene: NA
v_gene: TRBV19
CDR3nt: TGTGCCAGTAGTATATCTGGACACTTGAACACTGAAGCTTTCTTT
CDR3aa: CASSISGHLNTEAFF

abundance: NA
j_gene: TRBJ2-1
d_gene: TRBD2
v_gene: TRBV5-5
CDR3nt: TGTGCCAGCACCTCCGGGGCTAGCGGGACTTACAATGAGCAGTTCTTC
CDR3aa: CASTSGASGTYNEQFF

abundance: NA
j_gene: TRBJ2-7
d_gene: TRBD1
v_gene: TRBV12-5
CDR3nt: TGTGCTAGTGGTTTGATAATACGTGGGGGACAGCCCTACGAGCAGTACTTC
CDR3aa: CASGLIIRGGQPYEQYF

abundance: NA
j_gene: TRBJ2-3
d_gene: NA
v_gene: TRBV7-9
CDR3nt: TGTGCCAGCAGCTTAGAGAATACAGATTCAGATACGCAGTATTTT
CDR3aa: CASSLENTDSDTQYF

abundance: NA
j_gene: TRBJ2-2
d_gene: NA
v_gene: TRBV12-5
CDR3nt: TGTGCTAGTGGTTTGGTATCCGGGGTTGGCACCGGGGAGCTGTTTTTT
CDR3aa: CASGLVSGVGTGELFF

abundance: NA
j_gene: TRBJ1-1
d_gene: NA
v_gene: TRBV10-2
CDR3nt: TGCGCCAGCACCCTGTTGACCTTCGAGGCTGAAGCTTTCTTT
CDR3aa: CASTLLTFEAEAFF

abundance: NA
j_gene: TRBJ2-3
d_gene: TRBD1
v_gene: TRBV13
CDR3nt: TGTGCCAGCAGCTCTCCGACAGGGGGACGTCCTACAGATACGCAGTATTTT
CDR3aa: CASSSPTGGRPTDTQYF

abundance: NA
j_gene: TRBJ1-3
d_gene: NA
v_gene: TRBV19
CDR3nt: TGTGCCAGTAGTCAGGGACTAGCTGGAAACACCATATATTTT
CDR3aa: CASSQGLAGNTIYF

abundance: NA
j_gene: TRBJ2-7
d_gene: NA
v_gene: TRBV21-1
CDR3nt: TGTGCCAGCAGCCCAAGGGACAGTGAATCCTACGAGCAGTACTTC
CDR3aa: CASSPRDSESYEQYF

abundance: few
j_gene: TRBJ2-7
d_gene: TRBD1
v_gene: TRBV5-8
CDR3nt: TGTGCCAGCATCCTAACAGGGGGGACCTACGAGCAGTACTTC
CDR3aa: CASILTGGTYEQYF

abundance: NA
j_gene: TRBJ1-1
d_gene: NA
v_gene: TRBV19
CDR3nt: TGTGCCAGTAGTCAGGGGTATGGTACTGAAGCTTTCTTT
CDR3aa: CASSQGYGTEAFF

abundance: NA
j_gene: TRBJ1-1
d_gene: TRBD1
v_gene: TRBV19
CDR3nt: TGTGCCAGTTTTCAGGGGGCCACTGAAGCTTTCTTT
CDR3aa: CASFQGATEAFF

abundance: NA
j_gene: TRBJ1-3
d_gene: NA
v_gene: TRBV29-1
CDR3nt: TGCAGCGCTGGGAGTTACTCTGGAAACACCATATATTTT
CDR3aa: CSAGSYSGNTIYF

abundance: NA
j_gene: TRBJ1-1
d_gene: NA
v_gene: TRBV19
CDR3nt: TGTGCCAGTAGCAGGCAGGGGAGTGCAACTTTCTTT
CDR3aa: CASSRQGSATFF

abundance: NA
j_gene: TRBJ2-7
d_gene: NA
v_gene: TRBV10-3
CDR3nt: TGTGCCATCAGTGGAGGAGGCAGGGGTAACTACGAGCAGTACTTC
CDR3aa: CAISGGGRGNYEQYF

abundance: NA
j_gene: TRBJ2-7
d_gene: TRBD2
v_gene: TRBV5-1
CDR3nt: TGCGCCAGCAGCTTAGGACTAGCGGGGGGTGAGCAGTACTTC
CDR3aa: CASSLGLAGGEQYF

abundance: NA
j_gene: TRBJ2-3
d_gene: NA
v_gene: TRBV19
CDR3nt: TGTGCCAGTAGTATAGATAGCAGGGTGTATACGCAGTATTTT
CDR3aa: CASSIDSRVYTQYF

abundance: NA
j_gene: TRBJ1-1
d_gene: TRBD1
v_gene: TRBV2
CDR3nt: TGTGCCAGCAGAGCAGACAGGGTATGGGCTGAAGCTTTCTTT
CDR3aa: CASRADRVWAEAFF

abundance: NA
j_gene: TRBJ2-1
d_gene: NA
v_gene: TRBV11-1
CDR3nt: TGTGCCAGCAGCTTAGAGCGTTTAGGCAATGAGCAGTTCTTC
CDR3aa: CASSLERLGNEQFF

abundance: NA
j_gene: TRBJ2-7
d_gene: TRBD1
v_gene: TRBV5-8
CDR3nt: TGTGCCAGCAGCTGGGACAGGGGGCCGTACGAGCAGTACTTC
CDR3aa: CASSWDRGPYEQYF

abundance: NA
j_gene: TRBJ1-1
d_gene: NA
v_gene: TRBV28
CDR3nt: TGTGCCAGCAGTTTATGGCCAGATGAAGCTTTCTTT
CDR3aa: CASSLWPDEAFF

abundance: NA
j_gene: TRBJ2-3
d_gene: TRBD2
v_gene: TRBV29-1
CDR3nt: TGCAGCGGACGGGGGGAAGATACGCAGTATTTT
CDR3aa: CSGRGEDTQYF

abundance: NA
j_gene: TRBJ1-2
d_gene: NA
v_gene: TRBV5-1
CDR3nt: TGCGCCAGCAGCTTGCGAGGGACATCGGAGTCCTACACCTTC
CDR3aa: CASSLRGTSESYTF

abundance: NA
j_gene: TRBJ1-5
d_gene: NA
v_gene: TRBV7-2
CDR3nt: TGTGCCAGCAGCCTCGACGGGGGGGTGAGGCCCCAGCATTTT
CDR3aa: CASSLDGGVRPQHF

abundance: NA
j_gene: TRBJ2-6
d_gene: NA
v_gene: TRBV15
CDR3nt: TGTGCCACCAGCAGAGTATACTCTGGGGCCAACGTCCTGACTTTC
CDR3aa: CATSRVYSGANVLTF

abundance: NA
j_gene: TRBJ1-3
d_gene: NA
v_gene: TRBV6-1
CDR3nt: TGTGCCAGCAGTGAAGGGTTGGGGAGCCCAACATATTTT
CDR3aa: CASSEGLGSPTYF

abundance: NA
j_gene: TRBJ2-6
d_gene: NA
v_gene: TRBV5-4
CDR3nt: TGTGCCAGCAGCCAAGGGACTTTACCTGTTCCTGGGGCCAACGTCCTGACTTTC
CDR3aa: CASSQGTLPVPGANVLTF

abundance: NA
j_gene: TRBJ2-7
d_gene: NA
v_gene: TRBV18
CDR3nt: TGTGCCAGCTCAGAATGGCACCAGGGCGACGAGCAGTACTTC
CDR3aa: CASSEWHQGDEQYF

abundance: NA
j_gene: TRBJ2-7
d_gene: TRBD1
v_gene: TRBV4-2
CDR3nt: TGTGCCAGCAGCCTTGGGGGGACAGGGGGAGAGCAGTACTTC
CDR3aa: CASSLGGTGGEQYF

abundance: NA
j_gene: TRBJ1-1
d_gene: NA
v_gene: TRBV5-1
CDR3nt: TGCGCCAGCACCCGGACAGTGAACACTGAAGCTTTCTTT
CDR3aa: CASTRTVNTEAFF

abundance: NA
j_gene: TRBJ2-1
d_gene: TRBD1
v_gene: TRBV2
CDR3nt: TGTGCCAGCACCCTGACAGGGGATGAGCAGTTCTTC
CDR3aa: CASTLTGDEQFF

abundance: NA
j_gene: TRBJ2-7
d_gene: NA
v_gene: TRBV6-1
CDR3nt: TGTGCCAGCAGTGAAGCGGGGCGGAACTACGAGCAGTACTTC
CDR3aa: CASSEAGRNYEQYF

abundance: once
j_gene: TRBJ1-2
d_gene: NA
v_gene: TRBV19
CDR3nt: TGTGCCAGTAGTATAGGACAGACTTGGGGCTACACCTTC
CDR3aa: CASSIGQTWGYTF

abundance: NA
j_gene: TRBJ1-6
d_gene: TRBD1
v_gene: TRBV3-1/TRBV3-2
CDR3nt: TGTGCCAGCAGCCAAGGACAGGGGGCAATTACACCCCTCCACTTT
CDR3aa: CASSQGQGAITPLHF

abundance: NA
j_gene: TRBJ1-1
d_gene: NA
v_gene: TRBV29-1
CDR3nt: TGCAGCGCGCTGAGGGGGATGAACACTGAAGCTTTCTTT
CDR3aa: CSALRGMNTEAFF

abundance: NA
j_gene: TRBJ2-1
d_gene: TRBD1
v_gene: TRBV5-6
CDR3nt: TGTGCCAGCAGCTCCCTGAGACAGGGCAGCGATGAGCAGTTCTTC
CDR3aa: CASSSLRQGSDEQFF

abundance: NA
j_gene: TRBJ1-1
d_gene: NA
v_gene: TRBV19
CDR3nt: TGTGCACTAGAGGGGGGGGTACTGAACACTGAAGCTTTCTTT
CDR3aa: CALEGGVLNTEAFF